This T cell receptor (beta chain) was captured in a study of blood T cell repertoires in COVID-19. Turning to the study itself: Some COVID-19 samples were acute and others convalescent; all came from the United States, Italy and Spain. Nucleic acid was either cDNA or gDNA, and it came from T cells, B-cell-depleted T cells, or PBMCs.

Per the original methods: From reference gene primer amplification, estimates of nucleated cell counts were derived. The repertoire was sequenced with immunoSEQ multiplex PCR; TCRdb's copy has only in-frame clones and lacks some. The V and J calls and the clone size are those of that table, but D and trimming were determined from the DNA. The sample comprises 95,000 to 100,000 clones, around 87% of which are singletons, and around a tenth rests with the top ten. The CDR3 sequence is 12 residues long. Germline V gives CDR1 SGHNT, CDR2 YENEEA. Trimming cost V 10 bases and J 8 bases, with 17 bases left between them.

Sequenced: peripheral blood. This clonotype originated in a woman in her thirties with acute or convalescent COVID-19. This chain uses TRBV11-3 with TRBJ1-1; a weak D match, TRBD1 (5 bases). CDR3 in DNA: TGTGCCATTGGGAAGGGGAGGGCCGAAGCTTTCTTT. Its protein product is CAIGKGRAEAFF.